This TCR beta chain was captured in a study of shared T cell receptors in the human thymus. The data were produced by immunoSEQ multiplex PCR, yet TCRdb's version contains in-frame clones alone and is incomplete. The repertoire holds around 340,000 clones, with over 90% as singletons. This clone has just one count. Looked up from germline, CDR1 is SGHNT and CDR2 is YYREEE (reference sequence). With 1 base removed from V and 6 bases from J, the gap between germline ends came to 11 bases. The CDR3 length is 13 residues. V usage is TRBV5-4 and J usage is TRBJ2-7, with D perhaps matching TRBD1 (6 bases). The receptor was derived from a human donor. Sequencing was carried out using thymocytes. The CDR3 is CASSLQGIPEQYF. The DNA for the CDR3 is TGTGCCAGCAGCTTGCAGGGGATTCCCGAGCAGTACTTC.